Listed below are T cell receptor beta chains from one sample, sequenced in a study of cytomegalovirus exposure and HLA in healthy donors. Method: immunoSEQ multiplex PCR; TCRdb's copy keeps in-frame clones and lacks some. In the table there are 220,000 or so clones, approximately 82% of which are singletons. Sequenced: PBMCs. These TCRs come from a male donor in good health and CMV-seronegative. Both conserved end residues are part of each CDR3. A D gene is named only where the DNA matches it firmly. Only part of the rows carry a size: once, few, many, or a class if the clone is expanded.

TRBV6-1	TRBD1	.	TRBJ1-5	TGTGCCAGCAGTGATTTCGGACAGGGGGGTCAGCCCCAGCATTTT	CASSDFGQGGQPQHF
TRBV13	.	once	TRBJ2-3	TGTGCCAGCAGCCCAACAGGGACCGATACGCAGTATTTT	CASSPTGTDTQYF
TRBV29-1	.	few	TRBJ2-7	TGCAGCGTCACCGATCAGCTGGCGAACCCAGGGGACGAGCAGTACTTC	CSVTDQLANPGDEQYF
TRBV9	TRBD2	.	TRBJ2-5	TGTGCCAGCAGCGTAGGGGGAGGGCCGGGTCAAGAGACCCAGTACTTC	CASSVGGGPGQETQYF
TRBV19	.	.	TRBJ2-2	TGTGCCAGTCGCATGGGGCCCCCCGCGGAGCTGTTTTTT	CASRMGPPAELFF
TRBV10-2	TRBD1	.	TRBJ1-3	TGCGCCAGCAGCCTCAGGGGGTTCGGAAACACCATATATTTT	CASSLRGFGNTIYF
TRBV25-1	TRBD2	.	TRBJ2-7	TGTGCCAGCAGTGAATCGGGTCCGGCGGGAGACTACGAGCAGTACTTC	CASSESGPAGDYEQYF
TRBV7-6	TRBD2	.	TRBJ2-1	TGTGCCAGCAGCTTATGGGCTAGCGGGGAGAATGAGCAGTTCTTC	CASSLWASGENEQFF
TRBV6-6	.	.	TRBJ1-6	TGTGCCAGCAGCCCTACAGGGTCTACGGCTAATTCACCCCTCCACTTT	CASSPTGSTANSPLHF
TRBV9	TRBD1	.	TRBJ2-3	TGTGCCAGCAGCGCCGTACCCGGGACAGGGGGGATTAGCACAGATACGCAGTATTTT	CASSAVPGTGGISTDTQYF
TRBV4-2	.	.	TRBJ1-5	TGTGCCAGCAGCCACGGGCCAGGGTCCGGCAATCAGCCCCAGCATTTT	CASSHGPGSGNQPQHF
TRBV15	TRBD2	.	TRBJ2-3	TGTGCCACCCAAGCGGGAGGCACAGATACGCAGTATTTT	CATQAGGTDTQYF
TRBV6-5	TRBD2	few	TRBJ2-5	TGTGCCAGCATTGCTCTTAGCGGGAGCACAGAGACCCAGTACTTC	CASIALSGSTETQYF
TRBV5-6	.	once	TRBJ2-1	TGTGCCAGCAGCCTGCTTTTAGGGGTATCGTACAATGAGCAGTTCTTC	CASSLLLGVSYNEQFF
TRBV7-3	.	few	TRBJ2-3	TGTGCCAGCAGCTTAGGAGGGAATGCAGATACGCAGTATTTT	CASSLGGNADTQYF
TRBV27	TRBD1	.	TRBJ2-7	TGTGCCAGCAGTTTATCCGCCGGGACAGGGGTGTACGAGCAGTACTTC	CASSLSAGTGVYEQYF
TRBV19	TRBD2	.	TRBJ2-5	TGTGCCAGTAGTAGCGGACGCGGGAGAGGAGAGACCCAGTACTTC	CASSSGRGRGETQYF
TRBV19	TRBD2	once	TRBJ2-3	TGTGCCAGTAGTAATATAGCGGGACGGGCAGATACGCAGTATTTT	CASSNIAGRADTQYF
TRBV7-3	TRBD1	.	TRBJ2-3	TGTGCCAGCAGCTTCGACAGGGGAGGTGCAGATACGCAGTATTTT	CASSFDRGGADTQYF
TRBV4-1	TRBD2	.	TRBJ2-1	TGCGCCAGCGCTCTTTCACTAGCGGGATCCAATGAGCAGTTCTTC	CASALSLAGSNEQFF
TRBV28	.	.	TRBJ1-4	TGTGCCAGCAGTTTGGTAGCTATACACAATGAAAAACTGTTTTTT	CASSLVAIHNEKLFF
TRBV27	.	.	TRBJ2-7	TGTGCCACCCCTAGCGCAGGCTCCTACGAGCAGTACTTC	CATPSAGSYEQYF
TRBV12-2	.	few	TRBJ2-7	TGTGCAAGTCGCCCTCAGGGGGGACTAGCGGCTAACTCCTGCTACGAGCAGTACTTC	CASRPQGGLAANSCYEQYF
TRBV7-7	.	.	TRBJ1-1	TGTGCTAGCAGCCCAGCGGGGGGACCGAACACTGAAGCTTTCTTT	CASSPAGGPNTEAFF
TRBV2	TRBD1	few	TRBJ2-5	TGTGCCAGCATGGGACAGGGGGCAGGAGAGACCCAGTACTTC	CASMGQGAGETQYF
TRBV21-1	.	.	TRBJ2-6	TGTGCCAGCAGCAACGCCCTCAGACACTCTGGGGCCAACGTCCTGACTTTC	CASSNALRHSGANVLTF
TRBV11-2	.	.	TRBJ2-4	TGTGCCAGCGCCGGGGTCTCAGCCAAAAACATTCAGTACTTC	CASAGVSAKNIQYF
TRBV5-1	.	.	TRBJ2-1	TGCGCCAGCAGCTTGGGGTTAGACTACAATGAGCAGTTCTTC	CASSLGLDYNEQFF
TRBV9	TRBD2	.	TRBJ2-3	TGTGCCAGCAGCGTGACGCCACTAGCGGAGACCACAGATACGCAGTATTTT	CASSVTPLAETTDTQYF
TRBV21-1	.	.	TRBJ2-1	TGTGCCAGCAGCATCCAACTAGCGAGGTACAATGAGCAGTTCTTC	CASSIQLARYNEQFF
TRBV4-2	TRBD2	.	TRBJ2-7	TGTGCCAGCAGCCAAGATGGGCTAGCGGGCCGGGGGACCTACGAGCAGTACTTC	CASSQDGLAGRGTYEQYF
TRBV5-4	.	.	TRBJ2-7	TGTGCCAGCAGCTTGCGTCGCGAGCAGTACTTC	CASSLRREQYF
TRBV14	TRBD2	.	TRBJ2-1	TGTGCCAGCAGCCAAGCCGGCGCGGGAGTCACCTACAATGAGCAGTTCTTC	CASSQAGAGVTYNEQFF
TRBV6-6	.	.	TRBJ2-7	TGTGCCAGCAGTTACCGGGAGCCGTTGCGGGAGCAGTACTTC	CASSYREPLREQYF
TRBV10-2	TRBD2	.	TRBJ2-7	TGCGCCAGCAGTGAGTCGGTAGCGGGTGGGGAGCAGTACTTC	CASSESVAGGEQYF
TRBV5-1	.	.	TRBJ2-5	TGCGCCAGCAGCTTGGGGACGGGGGAGACCCAGTACTTC	CASSLGTGETQYF
TRBV7-9	.	.	TRBJ2-1	TGTTCCAGCAGCTCACGGTTGGAGATCTCCTACAATGAGCAGTTCTTC	CSSSSRLEISYNEQFF